The rows below give T cell receptor beta chains drawn from one sample of a study of shared clonotypes between healthy human individuals. This table comes from immunoSEQ multiplex PCR, and its TCRdb copy is limited to in-frame clones, with some not included. The table has about 2,100,000 clones, 85% to 95% seen once. Sequencing was performed on naive CD8+ T cells from PBMCs. The receptors were sampled from a man younger than 30 in good health. Some clones in this sample may be carry-over from other donors' samples. Each CDR3 is given with its conserved first and last residue. Fields, in order: CDR3 protein, CDR3 DNA, J gene, V gene, clone size, D gene. D genes are given only for firm matches. Not every row has a clone size; where given, it reads once, few, many or a size class.

CDR3aa: CASSSTGSGQPQHF
CDR3nt: TGTGCCAGCAGCTCAACAGGGTCAGGCCAGCCCCAGCATTTT
j_gene: TRBJ1-5
v_gene: TRBV7-9
abundance: .
d_gene: .

CDR3aa: CASSETSGRYSDEQFF
CDR3nt: TGTGCCAGCAGCGAGACTAGCGGGAGGTATTCGGATGAGCAGTTCTTC
j_gene: TRBJ2-1
v_gene: TRBV9
abundance: .
d_gene: TRBD2

CDR3aa: CASSRTASNQPQHF
CDR3nt: TGTGCCAGCAGCCGGACAGCGAGCAATCAGCCCCAGCATTTT
j_gene: TRBJ1-5
v_gene: TRBV7-8
abundance: .
d_gene: .

CDR3aa: CAISDRRDSYEQYF
CDR3nt: TGTGCCATCAGTGATAGACGGGATTCCTACGAGCAGTACTTC
j_gene: TRBJ2-7
v_gene: TRBV10-3
abundance: .
d_gene: .

CDR3aa: CASALGPGANTEAFF
CDR3nt: TGTGCCAGCGCCCTCGGGCCAGGGGCGAACACTGAAGCTTTCTTT
j_gene: TRBJ1-1
v_gene: TRBV27
abundance: .
d_gene: .

CDR3aa: CASSIDRKGATEAFF
CDR3nt: TGTGCCAGTAGTATAGATAGGAAAGGGGCCACTGAAGCTTTCTTT
j_gene: TRBJ1-1
v_gene: TRBV19
abundance: .
d_gene: .

CDR3aa: CASSHEGGSTDTQYF
CDR3nt: TGTGCCAGCAGCCACGAGGGGGGAAGCACAGATACGCAGTATTTT
j_gene: TRBJ2-3
v_gene: TRBV7-3
abundance: .
d_gene: .

CDR3aa: CASRSGRSSYEQYF
CDR3nt: TGTGCCAGCAGAAGCGGACGGAGCTCCTACGAGCAGTACTTC
j_gene: TRBJ2-7
v_gene: TRBV6-1
abundance: once
d_gene: .

CDR3aa: CASSYFGTDTQYF
CDR3nt: TGTGCCAGCAGTTACTTTGGCACAGATACGCAGTATTTT
j_gene: TRBJ2-3
v_gene: TRBV6-5
abundance: .
d_gene: .

CDR3aa: CASSVGTSGRAYEQYF
CDR3nt: TGCGCCAGCAGTGTTGGGACTAGCGGGAGGGCCTACGAGCAGTACTTC
j_gene: TRBJ2-7
v_gene: TRBV10-1
abundance: .
d_gene: TRBD2

CDR3aa: CASRLGTSIYNEQFF
CDR3nt: TGTGCCAGCAGGCTCGGGACTAGCATATACAATGAGCAGTTCTTC
j_gene: TRBJ2-1
v_gene: TRBV7-9
abundance: .
d_gene: TRBD2

CDR3aa: CASSLPGTSGPTDTQYF
CDR3nt: TGCGCCAGCAGCTTGCCCGGGACTAGCGGCCCGACAGATACGCAGTATTTT
j_gene: TRBJ2-3
v_gene: TRBV5-1
abundance: .
d_gene: TRBD2

CDR3aa: CASSMAGLAKNIQYF
CDR3nt: TGTGCCAGTAGTATGGCGGGCCTAGCCAAAAACATTCAGTACTTC
j_gene: TRBJ2-4
v_gene: TRBV19
abundance: .
d_gene: .

CDR3aa: CASSFTDRVFGNTIYF
CDR3nt: TGTGCCAGCAGCTTTACCGACAGGGTGTTCGGAAACACCATATATTTT
j_gene: TRBJ1-3
v_gene: TRBV7-9
abundance: .
d_gene: TRBD1

CDR3aa: CASSPGQGLYEQYF
CDR3nt: TGTGCCAGCTCACCGGGACAGGGCCTTTACGAGCAGTACTTC
j_gene: TRBJ2-7
v_gene: TRBV18
abundance: .
d_gene: TRBD1

CDR3aa: CASAPPNYGYTF
CDR3nt: TGTGCCAGCGCACCACCTAACTATGGCTACACCTTC
j_gene: TRBJ1-2
v_gene: TRBV2
abundance: .
d_gene: .

CDR3aa: CASSSLQGNGHEQYF
CDR3nt: TGTGCCAGCAGCTCCCTACAGGGTAATGGCCACGAGCAGTACTTC
j_gene: TRBJ2-7
v_gene: TRBV5-6
abundance: .
d_gene: .

CDR3aa: CSVAGGTYTEAFF
CDR3nt: TGCAGCGTAGCAGGGGGCACGTACACTGAAGCTTTCTTT
j_gene: TRBJ1-1
v_gene: TRBV29-1
abundance: .
d_gene: TRBD1

CDR3aa: CASSQPSRTGIRHDTQYF
CDR3nt: TGCGCCAGCAGCCAGCCAAGCCGAACGGGAATCCGCCACGATACGCAGTATTTT
j_gene: TRBJ2-3
v_gene: TRBV4-1
abundance: .
d_gene: .

CDR3aa: CASSENRDFFYEQYF
CDR3nt: TGTGCCAGCAGCGAAAACCGGGACTTCTTCTACGAGCAGTACTTC
j_gene: TRBJ2-7
v_gene: TRBV9
abundance: .
d_gene: .

CDR3aa: CASTPRGSSYNEQFF
CDR3nt: TGTGCCAGCACCCCCCGCGGGAGCTCCTACAATGAGCAGTTCTTC
j_gene: TRBJ2-1
v_gene: TRBV28
abundance: .
d_gene: TRBD2

CDR3aa: CASSHGQGGTGELFF
CDR3nt: TGCGCCAGCAGCCATGGACAGGGTGGGACCGGGGAGCTGTTTTTT
j_gene: TRBJ2-2
v_gene: TRBV5-1
abundance: .
d_gene: TRBD1

CDR3aa: CASRMAPSGEYKYEQYF
CDR3nt: TGTGCCAGCAGAATGGCCCCTAGCGGTGAGTACAAGTACGAGCAGTACTTC
j_gene: TRBJ2-7
v_gene: TRBV6-7
abundance: .
d_gene: TRBD2

CDR3aa: CASSLWPSGSGETQYF
CDR3nt: TGTGCCAGCAGTTTATGGCCTAGCGGGAGCGGGGAGACCCAGTACTTC
j_gene: TRBJ2-5
v_gene: TRBV28
abundance: .
d_gene: TRBD2

CDR3aa: CAWSWGNTIYF
CDR3nt: TGTGCCTGGAGTTGGGGAAACACCATATATTTT
j_gene: TRBJ1-3
v_gene: TRBV30
abundance: few
d_gene: .

CDR3aa: CASSLGLASGLEVLRETQYF
CDR3nt: TGTGCCAGCAGCTTAGGCTTGGCTAGCGGGTTAGAGGTACTGCGAGAGACCCAGTACTTC
j_gene: TRBJ2-5
v_gene: TRBV13
abundance: .
d_gene: TRBD2

CDR3aa: CASSPDNEQFF
CDR3nt: TGTGCCAGCAGCCCCGACAATGAGCAGTTCTTC
j_gene: TRBJ2-1
v_gene: TRBV7-9
abundance: .
d_gene: .

CDR3aa: CASSFRTNTEAFF
CDR3nt: TGTGCCAGCAGTTTTAGAACCAACACTGAAGCTTTCTTT
j_gene: TRBJ1-1
v_gene: TRBV28
abundance: .
d_gene: .